These T cell receptor beta chains were read from a single sample in a study of OX40 agonist ivuxolimab in advanced cancers. Assay: immunoSEQ multiplex PCR; the TCRdb copy retains only in-frame clones and omits some. The sample lists some 86,000 clones, around 84% occurring once. The input for sequencing was CD4+ or CD8+ T cells sorted from blood, taken in a trial of the OX40 agonist ivuxolimab. The source is an adult with an advanced solid tumor such as melanoma, head and neck, liver or kidney cancer. Each CDR3 is given with its conserved first and last residue. The D gene is left open where the match is weak. A clone size is listed for some rows: how often the clone was seen (once, few, many), or a class if it is expanded.

CDR3 DNA	CDR3 protein	D gene	clone size	V gene	J gene
TGCAGCGACCCCGGGTCCTCCTACGAGCAGTACTTC	CSDPGSSYEQYF	NA	NA	TRBV29-1	TRBJ2-7
TGCGCCAGCAGGACAGGGGCAGACTCTGGCTACACCTTC	CASRTGADSGYTF	TRBD1	NA	TRBV10-2	TRBJ1-2
TGTGCCAGCTCATTGTACCAAGAGACCCAGTACTTC	CASSLYQETQYF	NA	NA	TRBV18	TRBJ2-5
TGTGCCAGTAGTGAACGGCGGAGGCCTTCTGGGGCCAACGTCCTGACTTTC	CASSERRRPSGANVLTF	NA	NA	TRBV19	TRBJ2-6
TGCGCCAGCAGCCAAGGGACTTCCTACAATGAGCAGTTCTTC	CASSQGTSYNEQFF	NA	NA	TRBV4-1	TRBJ2-1
TGTGCCAGCAGTAGAATGACTAGCTTCTTCTACAATGAGCAGTTCTTC	CASSRMTSFFYNEQFF	TRBD2	NA	TRBV27	TRBJ2-1
TGTGCAAGTCGCTTAGCCGCGTTGGTTGCCAGAACTGGCTATGGCTACACCTTC	CASRLAALVARTGYGYTF	NA	once	TRBV12-2	TRBJ1-2
TGCAGCGGCGGACAGGGGTGGACTGAAGCTTTCTTT	CSGGQGWTEAFF	TRBD1	NA	TRBV29-1	TRBJ1-1
TGTGCCAGCAGCAGCGGGCGGGGGTTACCCTACGAGCAGTACTTC	CASSSGRGLPYEQYF	TRBD2	NA	TRBV11-3	TRBJ2-7
TGTGCCAGCAGTCTTAGCGGGATGGGCTACGAGCAGTACTTC	CASSLSGMGYEQYF	TRBD2	NA	TRBV6-9	TRBJ2-7
TGTGCCAGCAGCCCGAGGGGTGGGAGTAATAGCAATCAGCCCCAGCATTTT	CASSPRGGSNSNQPQHF	NA	NA	TRBV5-5	TRBJ1-5
TGTGCCTGGAGTGTGGCGGGATGGGCTCAGCCCCAGCATTTT	CAWSVAGWAQPQHF	NA	NA	TRBV30	TRBJ1-5
TGTGCCTGGAGTGTACGGGAAGGGGGTGGCTACGAGCAGTACTTC	CAWSVREGGGYEQYF	NA	NA	TRBV30	TRBJ2-7
TGTGCCAGTTCACCGGCCCCCGGGGGAGAGACCCAGTACTTC	CASSPAPGGETQYF	NA	once	TRBV10-3	TRBJ2-5
TGTGCCAGCAGTTCAGGGGGACCCTATTATGGCTACACCTTC	CASSSGGPYYGYTF	TRBD1	NA	TRBV5-6	TRBJ1-2
TGTGCCACCAGCAACAAGACCGACTACTATGGCTACACCTTC	CATSNKTDYYGYTF	NA	NA	TRBV15	TRBJ1-2
TGTGCCAGCAGCTTGTCAGGGACACCCTTTCTGGGGCAGTATTTT	CASSLSGTPFLGQYF	NA	NA	TRBV5-4	TRBJ2-3
TGTGCCAGCAGTGAATCCGGCAGGGGGTCAGGAAAACTGTTTTTT	CASSESGRGSGKLFF	TRBD1	NA	TRBV2	TRBJ1-4
TGCGCCAGCAGATCAACAGATACGCAGTATTTT	CASRSTDTQYF	NA	NA	TRBV5-1	TRBJ2-3
TGTGCCAGCTCACCTGCCCGCTCTGGGGCCAACGTCCTGACTTTC	CASSPARSGANVLTF	NA	NA	TRBV18	TRBJ2-6
TGCGCCAGCAGCCAAGGGGGCGGGGTGGGAGCTTTCTTT	CASSQGGGVGAFF	NA	NA	TRBV4-1	TRBJ1-1
TGTGCCAGCAGCCAAGAAGGGTGGCAGGGGGCTTCTGGAAAGACCCAGTACTTC	CASSQEGWQGASGKTQYF	TRBD1	few	TRBV4-2	TRBJ2-5
TGTGCCACCAGCAGAGAGGCAACGGAGACCCAGTACTTC	CATSREATETQYF	NA	NA	TRBV15	TRBJ2-5
TGCAGCGTTATGATCCTGGTGGGGGAAAAACTGTTTTTT	CSVMILVGEKLFF	NA	NA	TRBV29-1	TRBJ1-4
TGTGCCAGCAGCTCCGCCTTTGGACCTTTCCGGGGAGATACGCAGTATTTT	CASSSAFGPFRGDTQYF	NA	NA	TRBV11-2	TRBJ2-3
TGTGCCACCCGACAGGGGACTTCGGGCTACGAGCAGTACTTC	CATRQGTSGYEQYF	TRBD1	NA	TRBV15	TRBJ2-7
TGTGCCAGCAGCTTAGGTCAGAAGGTCAACACTGAAGCTTTCTTT	CASSLGQKVNTEAFF	NA	NA	TRBV7-6	TRBJ1-1
TGTGCCATCAGCCAAGTTACCACAGATACGCAGTATTTT	CAISQVTTDTQYF	NA	NA	TRBV10-3	TRBJ2-3
TGTGCCAGCAGTCGCGACAGGGGACCCTACAATGAGCAGTTCTTC	CASSRDRGPYNEQFF	TRBD1	NA	TRBV7-3	TRBJ2-1
TGCGCCAGCAGTCGGGATTTCAGGACTGAAGCTTTCTTT	CASSRDFRTEAFF	NA	NA	TRBV10-1	TRBJ1-1
TGTGCCAGCAGAGCAGCGGGAGGCTCCTACGAGCAGTACTTC	CASRAAGGSYEQYF	TRBD2	few	TRBV7-9	TRBJ2-7
TGTGCCAGCACCAGGACTAGCGGGGGCCTCCAGCAGTACTTC	CASTRTSGGLQQYF	TRBD2	NA	TRBV6-5	TRBJ2-7
TGTGCCAGCAGTTCGCCGATGAGGGGGGAGACCCAGTACTTC	CASSSPMRGETQYF	NA	NA	TRBV27	TRBJ2-5
TGCACCAGCAGTCCCCAGGGGGCTCGTGGCGGGGAACTGTTTTTT	CTSSPQGARGGELFF	NA	NA	TRBV1	TRBJ1-4
TGTGCCAGCTCCACAGGGATACGGAACACCATATATTTT	CASSTGIRNTIYF	NA	NA	TRBV18	TRBJ1-3
TGTGCCAGCAGCCGACTAGCGGGGGGGCGCGGGGATGAGCAGTTCTTC	CASSRLAGGRGDEQFF	TRBD2	NA	TRBV5-5	TRBJ2-1
TGTGCCAGCAGCTTTGCAGGGGGGGCCTACAATGAGCAGTTCTTC	CASSFAGGAYNEQFF	NA	NA	TRBV7-2	TRBJ2-1